There are a few counts of the clone carrying this T cell receptor beta chain. This sample stems from a study of T cells after yellow fever vaccination. Study as a whole: Where fractions had low cell numbers, libraries were prepared from them with the SMART-Seq v4 Ultra Low Input RNA kit.

TCRdb reprocessed the 5' RACE reads via MiXCR and lists one record per CDR3 protein. The profile shows about 260,000 distinct CDR3 sequences, 10% to 15% of them singletons. Germline lookup yields CDR1 DFQATT and CDR2 SNEGSKA (reference sequence). The CDR3 covers 16 residues. V was pared by 1 base and J by 2 bases, with 12 bases between. The clonotype originates from a man younger than 45 who received the YFV17D yellow fever vaccine. The V call is TRBV20-1, the J call TRBJ1-6, with D perhaps matching TRBD1 (6 bases). The specimen comprised CD4+ T cells sorted from PBMCs, sampled 45 days after the yellow fever booster vaccination. The CDR3 reads CSARAGGAAYNSPLHF. The CDR3 DNA is TGCAGTGCTAGAGCGGGGGGCGCCGCCTATAATTCACCCCTCCACTTT.